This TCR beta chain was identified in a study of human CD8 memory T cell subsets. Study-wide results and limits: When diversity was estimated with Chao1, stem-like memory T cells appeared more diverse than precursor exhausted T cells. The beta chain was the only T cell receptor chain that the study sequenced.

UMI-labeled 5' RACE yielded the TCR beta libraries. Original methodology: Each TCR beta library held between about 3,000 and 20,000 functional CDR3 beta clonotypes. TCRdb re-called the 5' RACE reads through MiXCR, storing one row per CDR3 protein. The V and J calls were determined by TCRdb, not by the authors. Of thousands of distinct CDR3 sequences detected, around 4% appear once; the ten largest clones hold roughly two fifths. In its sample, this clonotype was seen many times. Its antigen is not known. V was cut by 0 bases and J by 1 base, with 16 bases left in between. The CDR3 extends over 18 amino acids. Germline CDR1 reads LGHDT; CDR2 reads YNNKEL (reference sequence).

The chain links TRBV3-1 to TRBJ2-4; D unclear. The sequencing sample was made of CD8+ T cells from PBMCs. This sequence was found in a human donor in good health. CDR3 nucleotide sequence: TGTGCCAGCAGCCAAGAAATTTGGGGAACTTTCGCCAAAAACATTCAGTACTTC. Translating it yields CASSQEIWGTFAKNIQYF.